Listed below are T cell receptor beta chains from one sample, sequenced in a study of T-cell reconstitution after alpha-beta-depleted transplantation in children. TCRdb reprocessed the PCR reads via MiXCR and lists one record per CDR3 protein. Of approximately 490,000 distinct CDR3 sequences in the sample, roughly an eighth were seen once. The sample consisted of PBMCs from the stem cell graft donor, taken from the stem cell graft. The receptors come from a human donor who donated a stem cell graft to a child with combined immunodeficiency. Each CDR3 is given without its conserved first and last residue. D genes are given only for firm matches. The size entry is marked missing in some rows and otherwise reads once, few, many or a size class.

v_call	j_call	clone_size	d_call	cdr3_aa
TRBV29-1	TRBJ2-3	-	-	SVEQRTSTDTQY
TRBV5-4	TRBJ2-3	few	TRBD2	ASSLYASGHTDTQY
TRBV5-1	TRBJ1-1	-	-	ASSLFGDGQSNTEAF
TRBV12-3/TRBV12-4	TRBJ1-2	few	-	ASSLVRDPYT
TRBV12-3/TRBV12-4	TRBJ2-7	few	-	ASSLTGRTQHEQY
TRBV12-3/TRBV12-4	TRBJ2-1	many	-	ASRWGSGRNEQF
TRBV5-1	TRBJ1-4	few	-	ASSLAGRGGNEKLF
TRBV6-5	TRBJ2-1	-	TRBD2	ASSPFRGRHNEQF
TRBV6-5	TRBJ1-4	-	-	ASSSTDSSEKLF
TRBV6-2/TRBV6-3	TRBJ1-6	once	TRBD1	ASRTDRGLLYNSPLH
TRBV12-3/TRBV12-4	TRBJ1-2	few	-	ASGPGYGYT
TRBV29-1	TRBJ1-2	few	-	SVVLPYYGYT
TRBV15	TRBJ1-1	many	TRBD1	ATSRDMAGGPNTEAF
TRBV12-3/TRBV12-4	TRBJ2-3	many	TRBD2	ASSLSPAGVF
TRBV6-5	TRBJ2-7	many	-	ASSYFGNFDTYEQY
TRBV20-1	TRBJ1-2	few	-	SARDRVLYGYA
TRBV12-3/TRBV12-4	TRBJ2-4	many	-	ASSLGTLAKNIQY
TRBV6-5	TRBJ2-1	many	TRBD2	ASSSISGGLHF
TRBV12-3/TRBV12-4	TRBJ2-7	few	-	ASSRMYEQY
TRBV30	TRBJ1-1	many	-	AVERNTEAF
TRBV20-1	TRBJ2-1	-	-	SARVTGGGYNEQF
TRBV7-9	TRBJ2-7	-	TRBD1	ASSPSGGTGGYYEQY
TRBV30	TRBJ2-7	-	-	AFSLGRPVYEQY
TRBV27	TRBJ1-1	few	-	ASSLGSESKAF
TRBV24-1	TRBJ2-7	few	TRBD2	ATSDSGLAINYEQY
TRBV11-2	TRBJ2-3	few	-	ASSSGRTSTDTQY
TRBV13	TRBJ2-7	many	-	ASRRDDSYEQY
TRBV5-1	TRBJ1-1	many	-	ASTQAF
TRBV5-5	TRBJ2-2	many	-	ASSSSDILRTTGELF
TRBV29-1	TRBJ2-1	few	-	SVEEERGLDNEQF
TRBV27	TRBJ2-7	many	-	ASSPGFSYEQY